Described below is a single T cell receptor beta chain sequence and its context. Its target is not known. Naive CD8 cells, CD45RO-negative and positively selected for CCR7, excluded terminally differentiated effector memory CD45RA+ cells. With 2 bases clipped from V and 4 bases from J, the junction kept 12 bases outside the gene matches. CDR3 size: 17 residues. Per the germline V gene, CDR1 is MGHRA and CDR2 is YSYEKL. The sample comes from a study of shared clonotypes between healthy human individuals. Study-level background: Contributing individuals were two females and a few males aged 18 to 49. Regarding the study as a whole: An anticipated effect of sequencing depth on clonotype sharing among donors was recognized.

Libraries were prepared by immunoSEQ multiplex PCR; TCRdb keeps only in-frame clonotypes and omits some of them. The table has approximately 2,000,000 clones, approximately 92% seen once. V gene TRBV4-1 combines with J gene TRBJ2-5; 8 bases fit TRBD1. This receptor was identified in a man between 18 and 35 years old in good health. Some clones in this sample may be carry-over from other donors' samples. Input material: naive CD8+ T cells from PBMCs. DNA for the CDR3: TGCGCCAGCAGCCAACATCTTAGCAGGGGGCGCGGAGAGACCCAGTACTTC. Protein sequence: CASSQHLSRGRGETQYF.